This TCR beta chain is drawn from a study of blood T cell repertoires in COVID-19. As handled by the study authors: From reference gene primer amplification, estimates of nucleated cell counts were derived. The assay was immunoSEQ multiplex PCR, and TCRdb's table has in-frame clones only and misses some. For V, J and clone size, that table is used; D and trimming come from the DNA. The sample lists more than 350,000 clones, over 75% occurring once. V shed 1 base and J shed 3 bases, with 16 bases lying between them. Germline V gene data show CDR1 as MGHRA and CDR2 as YSYEKL. This CDR3 has 16 amino acids.

Sample: PBMCs or T cells enriched from blood (not recorded which). V and J are TRBV4-1 and TRBJ2-7; D unclear. This receptor was taken from a man in his late teens or twenties who had recovered from COVID-19. CDR3 amino acids: CASSQVHPPNYYEQYF. The CDR3 DNA sequence: TGCGCCAGCAGCCAAGTCCATCCCCCGAACTACTACGAGCAGTACTTC.